This T cell receptor (beta chain) was captured by sequencing in a study of OX40 agonist ivuxolimab in advanced cancers. Study-level points and caveats: In general, CD8+ T cells held more expanded clones than CD4+ did, on average. Nonresponders included some who also had low normalized T-cell clonal expansion.

Some clones are missing from TCRdb's copy, which holds only in-frame ones; the method was immunoSEQ multiplex PCR. This table has about 93,000 clones, about 90% appearing once. Regarding this clone: Antigen unknown.

Between the trimmed V and J ends, which lost 4 bases and 5 bases, there was a span of 15 bases. In germline, CDR1 is SGHKS, CDR2 YYEKEE (reference sequence). The CDR3 is 14 amino acids. The receptor comes from an adult with an advanced solid tumor such as melanoma, head and neck, liver or kidney cancer. The sequencing here drew on CD4+ or CD8+ T cells sorted from blood, taken in a trial of the OX40 agonist ivuxolimab. The J gene is TRBJ2-5, the V gene TRBV5-5; TRBD1 is a possible D gene (6 bases). The CDR3 loop is CASSLPQGPETQYF. CDR3 sequence (DNA): TGTGCCAGCAGCCTACCACAGGGACCGGAGACCCAGTACTTC. Full variable domain (rest looked up from reference TRBV5-5 and TRBJ2-5): DAGVTQSPTHLIKTRGQQVTLRCSPISGHKSVSWYQQVLGQGPQFIFQYYEKEERGRGNFPDRFSARQFPNYSSELNVNALLLGDSALYLCASSLPQGPETQYFGPGTRLLVL.